The 5 T cell receptor beta chains listed next were all sequenced from one sample in a study of blood T cell repertoires in COVID-19. The assay was immunoSEQ multiplex PCR, and TCRdb's table has in-frame clones only and misses some. The data hold some 220,000 clones, with roughly 80% observed a single time. Sequenced: peripheral blood. The receptors were gathered from a woman aged 60-70 years with acute or convalescent COVID-19.

The rearrangement uses TRBV6-1 and TRBJ1-5, with a possible D match to TRBD1 (5 bases). V gave up 4 bases and J gave up 2 bases, with 15 bases separating them. This CDR3 contains 16 residues. From germline, CDR1 is MNHNS and CDR2 SASEGT. CDR3 loop: CASSGGTGGRNQPQHF. Written as DNA, the CDR3 is TGTGCCAGCAGTGGGGGCACGGGAGGGCGCAATCAGCCCCAGCATTTT.

This sequence joins TRBV6-6 and TRBJ1-1; D gene unclear. The CDR3 is 15 residues long. V was shortened by 7 bases and J by 0 bases, with 15 bases between the two germline ends. Germline values: CDR1 MNHNY, CDR2 SVGAGI (reference sequence). CDR3 region: CASILREGLNTEAFF. The DNA of the CDR3 is TGTGCCAGCATCCTAAGAGAGGGATTGAACACTGAAGCTTTCTTT.

The chain is built from TRBV7-9 and TRBJ1-2; D not resolved. The CDR3 has 12 residues. The germline V and J ends were trimmed by 4 bases and 1 base, with 4 bases remaining between them. Germline V lookup: CDR1 SEHNR, CDR2 FQNEAQ (reference sequence). The CDR3 protein is CASSSVNYGYTF. In nucleotides, the CDR3 is TGTGCCAGCAGCTCGGTTAACTATGGCTACACCTTC.

The chain couples TRBV5-6 to TRBJ2-1; a possible D gene is TRBD1 (6 bases). Germline V gene lookup returns CDR1 SGHDT and CDR2 YYEEEE. The CDR3 is 12 residues long. V was pared by 0 bases and J by 9 bases, with 7 bases between. CDR3 coding DNA: TGTGCCAGCAGCTTGGCCAGGGGTGAGCAGTTCTTC. Encoded protein: CASSLARGEQFF.

The chain combines TRBV6-1 with TRBJ1-1; D is possibly TRBD1 (6 bases). V lost 3 bases and J 0 bases, leaving 11 bases between the germline ends. The CDR3 runs to 15 residues. The germline gives CDR1 MNHNS, CDR2 SASEGT. The CDR3 bases are TGTGCCAGCAGTGAGACAGGCCCCATGAACACTGAAGCTTTCTTT. Translated: CASSETGPMNTEAFF.